The entry below describes one T cell receptor (beta chain). Its specificity is not known. This CDR3 is built from 13 residues. V gave up 9 bases and J gave up 3 bases, with 12 bases separating them. Looked up from germline, CDR1 is ENHRY and CDR2 is SYGVKD. From RNA, the CDR3 regions of TCR beta chains were amplified and sequenced. Investigators did first-round RT-PCR with HTBI primers, then second-round multiplex PCR. TCRdb re-called the multiplex PCR reads through MiXCR, storing one row per CDR3 protein. This sample carries about 740,000 distinct CDR3 sequences, around 40% of them seen once, and the ten largest clones take less than 55%. This record comes from a study of Graves' ophthalmopathy and Graves' hyperthyroidism. For the study at large: Samples of peripheral blood were obtained at initial diagnosis, prior to treatment of any kind. General study points: In blood, most expanded thyroid clonotypes above 0.001 frequency were also detected.

This clonotype was sampled from an adult man with Graves' ophthalmopathy. The chain employs TRBV10-3 and TRBJ1-5; D call uncertain. Sequencing was performed on peripheral blood. The CDR3 region has the DNA TGTGCCATAAGTACAGTATTCAATCAGCCCCAGCATTTT. It translates to CAISTVFNQPQHF.